The entry that follows covers one TCR beta chain sequence. The antigen remains undetermined. This entry is derived from a study of spatial heterogeneity in lung cancer. This sample's time point: sample taken at primary tumor resection. Study-wide results and limits: Within tumors, counts of expanded alpha and beta TCRs tracked tumor mutation counts.

J was trimmed by 6 bases and V by 6 bases; bases with no gene match: 8. The germline V gene encodes CDR1 MNHEY and CDR2 SVGEGT. This CDR3 contains 14 residues. TCRdb itself ran the 5' RACE reads through MiXCR, one entry per CDR3 protein. The sample contains some 12,000 distinct CDR3 sequences, roughly 13% of which appear only once. The chain uses TRBV6-2 or TRBV6-3 and TRBJ1-5, with 7 positions matching TRBD1. The origin of this receptor is a male donor with early-stage non-small cell lung cancer. The sample here was lung tumor tissue, taken at surgery. CDR3 DNA: TGTGCCAGCAGGATAGGGGGCACAAGTCAGCCCCAGCATTTT. Translated, it gives CASRIGGTSQPQHF.